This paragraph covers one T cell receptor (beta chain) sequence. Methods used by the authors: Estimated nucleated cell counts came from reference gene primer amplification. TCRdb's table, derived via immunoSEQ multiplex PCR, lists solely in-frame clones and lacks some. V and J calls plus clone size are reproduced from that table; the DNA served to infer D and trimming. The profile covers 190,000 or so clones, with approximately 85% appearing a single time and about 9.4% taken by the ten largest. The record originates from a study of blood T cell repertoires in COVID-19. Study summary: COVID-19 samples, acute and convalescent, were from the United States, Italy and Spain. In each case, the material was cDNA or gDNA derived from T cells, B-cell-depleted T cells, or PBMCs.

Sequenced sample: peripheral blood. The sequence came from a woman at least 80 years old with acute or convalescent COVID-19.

This CDR3 reads CAWSNRGDTEAFF. The CDR3 nucleotides are TGTGCCTGGAGCAACAGGGGAGACACTGAAGCTTTCTTT. The J gene is TRBJ1-1, the V gene TRBV30; 7 positions agree with TRBD1. The CDR3 contains 13 residues. CDR1 is GTSNPN, CDR2 SVGIG, per germline (reference sequence). The V and J ends lost 3 bases and 3 bases, in that order; junction bases with no gene match: 4.